This TCR beta chain was retrieved from a study of T-cell reconstitution after alpha-beta-depleted transplantation in children. For TCRbeta, the library was prepared with unique molecular identifiers. TCRdb called the PCR reads again in MiXCR, with one record for every CDR3 protein. Of around 400,000 distinct CDR3 sequences in the sample, roughly 10% are singletons; the top ten hold about 5%. This CDR3 region has 18 residues. V lost 3 bases, J lost 2 bases, and 23 bases lay in between. CDR1 and CDR2 from the germline V gene are SGHRS and YFSETQ. The chain has TRBV5-1 and TRBJ2-5, with D possibly being TRBD2 (6 bases). The source of this sequence is a human donor who donated a stem cell graft to a child with acute myeloid leukemia. Here the sequenced sample was PBMCs from the stem cell graft donor, taken from the stem cell graft. The DNA of the CDR3 is TGCGCCAGCAGCTCCCCGGTGGGGGGAAGCCTCAGACAAGAGACCCAGTACTTC. Amino acids: CASSSPVGGSLRQETQYF. The variable domain in full, with the rest retrieved from reference TRBV5-1 and TRBJ2-5, is KAGVTQTPRYLIKTRGQQVTLSCSPISGHRSVSWYQQTPGQGLQFLFEYFSETQRNKGNFPGRFSGRQFSNSRSEMNVSTLELGDSALYLCASSSPVGGSLRQETQYFGPGTRLLVL.